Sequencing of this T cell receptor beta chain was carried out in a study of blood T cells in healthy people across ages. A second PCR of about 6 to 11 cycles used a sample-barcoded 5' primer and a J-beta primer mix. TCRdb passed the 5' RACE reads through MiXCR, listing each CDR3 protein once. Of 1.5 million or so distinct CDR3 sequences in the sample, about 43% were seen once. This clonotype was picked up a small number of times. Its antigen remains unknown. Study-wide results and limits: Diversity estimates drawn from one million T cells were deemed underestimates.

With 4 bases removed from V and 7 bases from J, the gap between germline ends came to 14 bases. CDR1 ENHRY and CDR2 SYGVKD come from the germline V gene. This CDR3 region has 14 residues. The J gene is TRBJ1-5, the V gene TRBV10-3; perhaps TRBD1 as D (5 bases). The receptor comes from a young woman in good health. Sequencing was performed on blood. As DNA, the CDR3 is TGTGCCATCAGTGGGGGAGGGGCCGAGCAGCCCCAGCATTTT. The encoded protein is CAISGGGAEQPQHF.